The entry that follows covers one T cell receptor (beta chain) sequence. This clone has ten or more counts. Its antigen is still unknown. Base qualities were left out, and no much larger clone turns up one base away. Each collaborating institution followed its own protocols to collect whole blood in K2EDTA tubes. For TCRbeta analysis, collaborator samples were shipped as frozen whole blood, as isolated PBMCs, or as DNA extracted from either sample type. Taken from the germline V gene (reference sequence), the CDR1 and CDR2 loops are WNHNN and SYGVQD. From cysteine to phenylalanine, the CDR3 is 14 amino acids long. Only CDR3 DNA remains: 42 bases, in frame from the first base. The germline V end is reduced by 5 bases and the J end by 7 bases; junction bases left unmatched: 11. This record comes from a study of blood T cell repertoires in COVID-19 (dated by TCRdb to 2018 to 2021). Concerning the study at large: The collaborator samples originated in the United States, Italy and Spain and spanned the acute and convalescent phases of COVID-19. The repertoires were released in a freely available public database meant as a resource for research on the immune response to SARS-CoV-2. The prospective study material was composed of cDNA or gDNA derived from T cells, B-cell-depleted T cells, or PBMCs. Where available, HLA class I and class II types were obtained from metadata supplied by the sample provider rather than from assay-based typing. Sample metadata almost always included a de-identified subject ID, COVID-19 status, age in years and sex. The dataset comprised deeply sampled blood TCRbeta repertoires from subjects exposed to, actively infected with, or recovered from COVID-19. The samples were drawn from two sources: the first 160 participants of the ongoing ImmuneRACE study, and 1,000 to 1,500 subjects contributed by 6 global collaborators. On the study overall, not on this receptor specifically: The amount of clinical and demographic metadata varied by source and participant and was provided uncurated.

The immunoSEQ Assay, a bias-controlled multiplex PCR, was used to amplify TCRbeta CDR3 regions from genomic DNA. The published analysis was carried out like this. Nucleated cell counts per sample were estimated from amplification of reference gene primers within the assay. To quantify the absolute abundance of each unique TCRbeta CDR3 rearrangement, sequence reads were collapsed and filtered. For each sample, productive Simpson clonality was calculated as the square root of Simpson's diversity index across productive rearrangements. The clones in this table, taken by TCRdb from immuneACCESS, are in-frame only. Not every clone is retained; where verified, under half of the shortfall comes from an unresolved V gene, and the cause of the rest is unknown. V, J and clone size are those of that table, while D and trimming were read from the DNA. This sample comprises about 55,000 clones, roughly 70% of them detected only once. Roughly 13% of the sample comes from the top ten.

The source material was peripheral blood. The source is a woman in her 70s with acute or convalescent COVID-19. The chain employs TRBV10-1 and TRBJ2-7, and TRBD1 matches 7 of the central bases. At the DNA level, the sequence is TGCGCCAGCAGTCACAAGACAGGGTCGGGGGAGCAGTACTTC. This yields the protein CASSHKTGSGEQYF.